These T cell receptor beta chains were read from a single sample in a study of blood T cells in healthy people across ages. Using its own MiXCR run on the 5' RACE reads, TCRdb lists one record per CDR3 protein. The table lists 780,000 or so distinct CDR3 sequences, around 50% of them singletons, with 20% to 30% in the top ten. Sample: blood. These receptors all come from a man aged 35 to 55 in good health. The CDR3 runs from the conserved cysteine through the conserved F or W. A D gene is named only where the DNA matches it firmly. Where a row states a size, it is once, few, many or the class of an expanded clone; other rows omit it.

clone size,J gene,V gene,D gene,CDR3 DNA,CDR3 protein
once,TRBJ2-3,TRBV11-2,NA,TGTGCCAGCAGCTTTAGTGAGTCCGGTTCTCTTGCCGAACAGTATTTT,CASSFSESGSLAEQYF
NA,TRBJ2-1,TRBV20-1,NA,TGCAGTGCTGTCGGCTCTGGCAATGAGCAGTTCTTC,CSAVGSGNEQFF
few,TRBJ2-5,TRBV15,NA,TGTGCCACCAGCAGAGAGCGGCTGGGGACCCAGTACTTC,CATSRERLGTQYF
NA,TRBJ2-3,TRBV6-5,TRBD2,TGTGCCAGCAGTTACTCGAGAATCGGGACTAGCGGGAGAGGGGGCACAGATACGCAGTATTTT,CASSYSRIGTSGRGGTDTQYF
NA,TRBJ2-1,TRBV12-3/TRBV12-4,NA,TGTGCCAGCAGCATCGGAGGGGGCAAGATAAATGAGCAGTTCTTC,CASSIGGGKINEQFF
NA,TRBJ2-3,TRBV12-3/TRBV12-4,NA,TGTGCCAGCAGTTTTGGTGTCAGTAGCACAGATACGCAGTATTTT,CASSFGVSSTDTQYF
NA,TRBJ2-5,TRBV4-3,NA,TGCGCCAGCAGCCGCACACAGGGAGGATCGGAGACCCAGTACTTC,CASSRTQGGSETQYF
NA,TRBJ2-7,TRBV4-1,NA,TGCGCCAGCAGCCACAGCTCCCAAGCGGGCAGAACCTACGAGCAGTACTTC,CASSHSSQAGRTYEQYF
NA,TRBJ1-1,TRBV25-1,NA,TGTGCCAGCAGTGAGGTGGCGAATGGGGGTGAAGCTTTCTTT,CASSEVANGGEAFF
NA,TRBJ2-1,TRBV28,NA,TGTGCCAGCTCCGATAGTGTCTATGAGCAGTTCTTC,CASSDSVYEQFF
NA,TRBJ1-1,TRBV30,NA,TGTGCCTGGAGGGGTGGCAGGGTCACTGAAGCTTTCTTT,CAWRGGRVTEAFF
NA,TRBJ2-1,TRBV6-5,TRBD2,TGTGCCAGCAGTTACAGTGGAGCGGGAGGGCGGAGTGAGCAGTTCTTC,CASSYSGAGGRSEQFF
NA,TRBJ1-1,TRBV4-2,NA,TGTGCCAGCAGCCAAGAAGACGGTCGGAGTGAAGCTTTCTTT,CASSQEDGRSEAFF
NA,TRBJ2-3,TRBV29-1,NA,TGCAGCGCGAAGACACAGCGACACACAGATACGCAGTATTTT,CSAKTQRHTDTQYF
few,TRBJ2-5,TRBV9,NA,TGTGCCAGCAGCGTAGGGACAGCGATAAGCCAAGAGACCCAGTACTTC,CASSVGTAISQETQYF